These T cell receptor beta chains were read from a single sample in a study of T cell responses to AZD1222 COVID-19 vaccine. TCRdb keeps only in-frame clones here, not all; method: immunoSEQ multiplex PCR. The table shows around 120,000 clones, with approximately 93% occurring only once. The sequenced sample was peripheral blood, obtained on day 0 of AZD1222 vaccination. These TCRs come from an adult in good health. CDR3s include the opening cysteine and the closing phenylalanine or tryptophan. The D gene is left open where the match is weak. Only some rows state a clone size, as once, few, many or a class for expanded clones.

j_gene | v_gene | abundance | d_gene | CDR3aa | CDR3nt
TRBJ2-7 | TRBV6-5 | - | TRBD1 | CASSLVQGPVGEQYF | TGTGCCAGCAGCCTAGTACAGGGGCCCGTTGGCGAGCAGTACTTC
TRBJ2-7 | TRBV10-1 | - | - | CASSGGWGEQYF | TGCGCCAGCAGCGGCGGGTGGGGAGAGCAGTACTTC
TRBJ1-1 | TRBV6-5 | once | TRBD1 | CASRSPQGARQAFF | TGTGCCAGCAGATCCCCACAGGGGGCGCGGCAAGCTTTCTTT
TRBJ1-5 | TRBV6-1 | - | - | CASSEYWRNSNQPQHF | TGTGCCAGCAGTGAATATTGGAGAAATAGCAATCAGCCCCAGCATTTT
TRBJ2-1 | TRBV6-5 | - | - | CASSTFFNSYNEQFF | TGTGCCAGCAGTACCTTCTTCAACTCCTACAATGAGCAGTTCTTC
TRBJ1-1 | TRBV12-3/TRBV12-4 | - | TRBD1 | CASRRTGLEAFF | TGTGCCAGCAGACGGACAGGCTTAGAAGCTTTCTTT
TRBJ2-7 | TRBV3-1/TRBV3-2 | once | TRBD1 | CASSRTGYYEQYF | TGTGCCAGCAGTCGGACAGGGTATTACGAGCAGTACTTC
TRBJ1-5 | TRBV9 | - | - | CASSQGGGNQPQHF | TGTGCCAGCAGCCAAGGAGGTGGCAATCAGCCCCAGCATTTT
TRBJ2-1 | TRBV14 | - | - | CASSQVMDLSNEQFF | TGTGCCAGCAGCCAAGTAATGGACCTGAGCAATGAGCAGTTCTTC
TRBJ1-1 | TRBV2 | - | TRBD1 | CASVRGRTEAFF | TGTGCCAGCGTCAGGGGGAGAACTGAAGCTTTCTTT
TRBJ1-1 | TRBV10-1 | - | - | CASSDGGTTEAFF | TGCGCCAGCAGTGATGGGGGTACCACTGAAGCTTTCTTT
TRBJ2-2 | TRBV5-1 | - | TRBD1 | CASSWQGAGELFF | TGCGCCAGCAGCTGGCAGGGGGCCGGGGAGCTGTTTTTT
TRBJ2-1 | TRBV7-2 | - | - | CASSLRSSYNEQFF | TGTGCCAGCAGCTTACGGTCCTCCTACAATGAGCAGTTCTTC
TRBJ2-1 | TRBV27 | once | - | CASSSPKVEQFF | TGTGCCAGCAGTTCCCCCAAGGTCGAGCAGTTCTTC
TRBJ2-3 | TRBV11-2 | - | TRBD2 | CASSPRGVAGGSTDTQYF | TGTGCCAGCAGCCCGAGAGGGGTAGCGGGAGGCTCCACAGATACGCAGTATTTT
TRBJ2-7 | TRBV4-1 | - | - | CASSQDRESEQYF | TGCGCCAGCAGCCAAGATCGTGAGTCCGAGCAGTACTTC
TRBJ2-3 | TRBV28 | - | TRBD2 | CASSLGTSYTDTQYF | TGTGCCAGCAGTCTGGGGACTAGTTACACAGATACGCAGTATTTT
TRBJ2-7 | TRBV19 | - | - | CASSIDWRSQQYF | TGTGCCAGTAGTATAGATTGGAGGAGTCAGCAGTACTTC
TRBJ1-5 | TRBV30 | once | - | CAWRGLNSNQPQHF | TGTGCCTGGCGGGGACTTAATAGCAATCAGCCCCAGCATTTT
TRBJ1-6 | TRBV18 | - | - | CASSPRTGDPPLHF | TGTGCCAGCTCACCACGTACAGGCGATCCACCCCTCCACTTT
TRBJ2-3 | TRBV18 | - | - | CASSLKTGTDTQYF | TGTGCCAGCTCACTTAAGACAGGCACAGATACGCAGTATTTT
TRBJ1-4 | TRBV21-1 | - | - | CASSKVCKVTNEKLFF | TGTGCCAGCAGCAAGGTGTGCAAGGTAACTAATGAAAAACTGTTTTTT
TRBJ2-2 | TRBV24-1 | - | TRBD2 | CATSLREGLGKTGELFF | TGTGCCACCAGTCTACGGGAGGGCCTAGGGAAAACCGGGGAGCTGTTTTTT
TRBJ2-7 | TRBV5-1 | - | - | CASNLDTTSYEQYF | TGCGCCAGCAATTTGGACACAACCTCCTACGAGCAGTACTTC
TRBJ1-5 | TRBV27 | once | - | CASSLLTGSNQPQHF | TGTGCCAGCAGTTTACTAACTGGGAGCAATCAGCCCCAGCATTTT
TRBJ1-6 | TRBV7-2 | - | - | CASESFNSPLHF | TGTGCCAGCGAAAGCTTTAATTCACCCCTCCACTTT
TRBJ2-6 | TRBV14 | - | - | CASSQASGANVLTF | TGTGCCAGCAGCCAAGCGTCTGGGGCCAACGTCCTGACTTTC
TRBJ1-3 | TRBV3-1/TRBV3-2 | - | TRBD1 | CASSHSTDRGFSGNTIYF | TGTGCCAGCAGCCACTCCACGGACAGGGGGTTTAGTGGAAACACCATATATTTT
TRBJ2-1 | TRBV11-2 | - | - | CASSPGAVNEQFF | TGTGCCAGCAGCCCAGGGGCTGTCAATGAGCAGTTCTTC
TRBJ1-4 | TRBV11-2 | once | - | CASSPGGGKLFF | TGTGCCAGCAGCCCCGGGGGGGGAAAACTGTTTTTT
TRBJ2-7 | TRBV19 | - | - | CASSGLVGYEQYF | TGTGCCAGTAGTGGGCTTGTGGGCTACGAGCAGTACTTC
TRBJ1-1 | TRBV7-2 | - | - | CASSSNRVSTEAFF | TGTGCCAGCAGCTCGAACAGGGTTAGCACTGAAGCTTTCTTT
TRBJ2-5 | TRBV25-1 | - | - | CATSPRHREETQYF | TGTGCCACTTCACCTCGACACAGGGAGGAGACCCAGTACTTC
TRBJ2-2 | TRBV4-1 | - | - | CASSQRRDAGELFF | TGCGCCAGCAGCCAAAGAAGGGACGCCGGGGAGCTGTTTTTT
TRBJ1-5 | TRBV29-1 | - | TRBD1 | CSVGTGNHQPQHF | TGCAGCGTTGGGACAGGGAACCATCAGCCCCAGCATTTT
TRBJ2-4 | TRBV29-1 | - | TRBD1 | CSVTGGLAKNIQYF | TGCAGCGTGACAGGGGGCTTAGCCAAAAACATTCAGTACTTC
TRBJ1-1 | TRBV5-1 | - | - | CASSLGGLNTEAFF | TGCGCCAGCAGCTTGGGTGGACTGAACACTGAAGCTTTCTTT
TRBJ2-5 | TRBV6-1 | - | TRBD2 | CASSELAGGLETQYF | TGTGCCAGCAGTGAACTAGCGGGAGGGCTGGAGACCCAGTACTTC
TRBJ2-7 | TRBV4-1 | - | - | CASSQMDRTYEQYF | TGCGCCAGCAGCCAGATGGACAGAACCTACGAGCAGTACTTC
TRBJ1-1 | TRBV27 | - | - | CASSFLGSEAFF | TGTGCCAGCAGTTTTTTAGGGTCTGAAGCTTTCTTT
TRBJ1-1 | TRBV5-1 | - | - | CASSLYTGLNTEAFF | TGCGCCAGCAGCTTGTATACCGGGCTGAACACTGAAGCTTTCTTT
TRBJ1-6 | TRBV30 | - | - | CAWGGRDSPLHF | TGTGCCTGGGGGGGGAGAGATTCACCCCTCCACTTT
TRBJ1-4 | TRBV3-1/TRBV3-2 | - | TRBD1 | CASSLTGDDEKLFF | TGTGCCAGCAGCCTCACAGGGGACGATGAAAAACTGTTTTTT
TRBJ2-3 | TRBV28 | - | TRBD2 | CASSYGTLRGVPFSGDPTDTQYF | TGTGCCAGCAGTTATGGGACCTTAAGGGGCGTCCCATTTAGCGGGGACCCCACAGATACGCAGTATTTT
TRBJ1-5 | TRBV7-6 | - | - | CASSLAGFDAQPQHF | TGTGCCAGCAGCTTAGCAGGATTCGACGCTCAGCCCCAGCATTTT
TRBJ1-1 | TRBV9 | once | - | CASSVEGRADTEAFF | TGTGCCAGCAGCGTAGAGGGGAGGGCTGACACTGAAGCTTTCTTT
TRBJ2-5 | TRBV5-1 | - | - | CASSFTAWETQYF | TGCGCCAGCAGCTTCACCGCATGGGAGACCCAGTACTTC
TRBJ2-2 | TRBV19 | - | TRBD1 | CASKSDRATGELFF | TGTGCCAGTAAATCGGACAGGGCCACCGGGGAGCTGTTTTTT
TRBJ2-1 | TRBV7-8 | - | TRBD1 | CASSSPGQGKGEQFF | TGTGCCAGCAGCTCCCCGGGACAGGGTAAGGGTGAGCAGTTCTTC
TRBJ1-2 | TRBV29-1 | - | - | CSVRGGYGYTF | TGCAGCGTTCGGGGGGGCTATGGCTACACCTTC
TRBJ2-1 | TRBV3-1/TRBV3-2 | - | TRBD2 | CASSPSGRAYNEQFF | TGTGCCAGCAGCCCCAGCGGGAGGGCCTACAATGAGCAGTTCTTC
TRBJ1-5 | TRBV20-1 | - | - | CSATDGTSFGNQPQHF | TGCAGTGCTACTGACGGGACCTCCTTCGGCAATCAGCCCCAGCATTTT
TRBJ2-3 | TRBV7-6 | - | TRBD2 | CASSFPRSGSGADTQYF | TGTGCCAGCAGCTTCCCCCGGAGCGGGAGCGGGGCAGATACGCAGTATTTT
TRBJ1-1 | TRBV28 | - | - | CASRAHGAGNTEAFF | TGTGCCAGCAGGGCCCACGGGGCGGGAAACACTGAAGCTTTCTTT
TRBJ2-1 | TRBV3-1/TRBV3-2 | - | TRBD2 | CASSHFSGGGEQFF | TGTGCCAGCAGCCACTTTAGCGGGGGTGGTGAGCAGTTCTTC
TRBJ1-1 | TRBV19 | - | - | CASRYRDLNTEAFF | TGTGCCAGTAGATATCGGGACCTGAACACTGAAGCTTTCTTT
TRBJ2-1 | TRBV18 | - | TRBD1 | CASSPYPGTGFNEQFF | TGTGCCAGCTCACCATATCCTGGGACAGGCTTCAATGAGCAGTTCTTC
TRBJ2-7 | TRBV27 | - | TRBD2 | CASSSSGVYEQYF | TGTGCCAGCAGTAGCAGCGGGGTCTACGAGCAGTACTTC
TRBJ2-7 | TRBV7-3 | - | - | CASSQDRRDEQYF | TGTGCCAGCAGCCAAGACAGGAGGGACGAGCAGTACTTC
TRBJ2-1 | TRBV3-1/TRBV3-2 | once | TRBD2 | CASRLAGAHNEQFF | TGTGCCAGCAGACTAGCGGGGGCCCACAATGAGCAGTTCTTC